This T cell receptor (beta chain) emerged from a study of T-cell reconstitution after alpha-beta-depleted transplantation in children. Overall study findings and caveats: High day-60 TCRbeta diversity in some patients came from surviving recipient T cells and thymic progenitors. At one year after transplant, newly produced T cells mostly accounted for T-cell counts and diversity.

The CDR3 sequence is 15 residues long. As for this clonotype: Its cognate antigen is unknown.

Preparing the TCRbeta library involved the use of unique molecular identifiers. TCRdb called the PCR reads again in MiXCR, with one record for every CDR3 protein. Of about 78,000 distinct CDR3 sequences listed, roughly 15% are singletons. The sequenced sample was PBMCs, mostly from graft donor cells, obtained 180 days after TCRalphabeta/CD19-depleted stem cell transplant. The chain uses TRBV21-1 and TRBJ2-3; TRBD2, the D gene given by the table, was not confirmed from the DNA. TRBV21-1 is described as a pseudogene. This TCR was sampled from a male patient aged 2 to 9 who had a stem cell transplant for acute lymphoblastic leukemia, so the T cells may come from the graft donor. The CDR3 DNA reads TGTGCCAGCAGCAAAGGTTATAAGAGCGGGGGGACGCAGTATTTT. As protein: CASSKGYKSGGTQYF.